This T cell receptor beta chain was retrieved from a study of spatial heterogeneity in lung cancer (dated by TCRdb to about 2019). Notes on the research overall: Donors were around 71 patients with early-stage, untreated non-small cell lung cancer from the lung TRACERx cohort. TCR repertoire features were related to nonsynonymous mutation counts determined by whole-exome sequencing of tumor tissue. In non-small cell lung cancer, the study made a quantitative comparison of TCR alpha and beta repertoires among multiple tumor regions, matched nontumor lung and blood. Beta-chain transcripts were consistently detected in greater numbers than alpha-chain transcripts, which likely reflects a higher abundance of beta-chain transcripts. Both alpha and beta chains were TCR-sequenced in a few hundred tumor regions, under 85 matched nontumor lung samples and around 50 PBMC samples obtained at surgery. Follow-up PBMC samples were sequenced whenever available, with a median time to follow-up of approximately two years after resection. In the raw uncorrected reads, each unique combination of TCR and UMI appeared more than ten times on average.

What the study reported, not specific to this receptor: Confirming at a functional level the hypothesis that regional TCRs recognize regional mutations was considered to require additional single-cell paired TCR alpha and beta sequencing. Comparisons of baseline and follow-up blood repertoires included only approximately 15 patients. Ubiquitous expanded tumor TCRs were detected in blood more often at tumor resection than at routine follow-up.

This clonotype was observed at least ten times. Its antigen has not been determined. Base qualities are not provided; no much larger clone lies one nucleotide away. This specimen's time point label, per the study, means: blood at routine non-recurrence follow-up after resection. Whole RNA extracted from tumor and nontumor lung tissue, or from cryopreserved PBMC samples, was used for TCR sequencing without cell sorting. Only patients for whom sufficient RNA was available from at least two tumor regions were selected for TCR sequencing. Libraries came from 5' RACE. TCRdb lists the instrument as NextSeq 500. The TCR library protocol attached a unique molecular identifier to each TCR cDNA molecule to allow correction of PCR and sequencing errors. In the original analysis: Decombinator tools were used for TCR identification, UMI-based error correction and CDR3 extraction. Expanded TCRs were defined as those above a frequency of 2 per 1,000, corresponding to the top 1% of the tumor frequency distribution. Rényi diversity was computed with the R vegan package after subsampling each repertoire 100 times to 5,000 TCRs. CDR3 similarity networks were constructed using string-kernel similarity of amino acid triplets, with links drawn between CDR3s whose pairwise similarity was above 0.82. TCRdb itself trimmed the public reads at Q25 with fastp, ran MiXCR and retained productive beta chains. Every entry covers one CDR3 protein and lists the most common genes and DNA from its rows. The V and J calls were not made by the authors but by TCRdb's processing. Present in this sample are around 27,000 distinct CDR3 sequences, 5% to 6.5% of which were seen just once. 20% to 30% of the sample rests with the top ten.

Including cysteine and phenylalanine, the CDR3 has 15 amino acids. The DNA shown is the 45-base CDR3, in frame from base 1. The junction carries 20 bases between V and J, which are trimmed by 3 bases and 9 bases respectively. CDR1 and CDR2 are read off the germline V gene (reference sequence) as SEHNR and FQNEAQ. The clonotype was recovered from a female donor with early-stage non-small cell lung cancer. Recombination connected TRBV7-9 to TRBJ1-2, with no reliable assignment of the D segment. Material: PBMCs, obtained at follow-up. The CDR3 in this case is CASSLGLVAERSYTF. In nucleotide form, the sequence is TGTGCCAGCAGCTTGGGCTTGGTGGCAGAGAGGAGCTACACCTTC.